What follows is one TCR beta chain and its context. Its recognized antigen is unknown. Base qualities are not recorded, but no much larger clone differs from it by a single base. Read against the paper, the sample's time point label means: about 28 days (+/-7) after the second vaccine dose. Because spike-specific TCR depth and breadth did not differ between the two schedules, AZD1222 recipients who got a second dose at roughly 4 weeks were pooled with those who got a second dose at roughly 12 weeks. Vaccinee samples came from UK trials COV001 and COV002, including a single-blind randomized controlled phase 2/3 trial of AZD1222 (ChAdOx1 nCoV-19) in healthy adults. For TCRbeta chain sequencing, PBMC samples from trial participants were taken at day 0 and at day 28 after the second dose. The CDR3 regions of human TCRbeta chains were analyzed by immunosequencing. In the authors' own workflow: Repertoire TCRs were matched against a reference library of SARS-CoV-2-specific TCRs generated with the MIRA antigen-specificity platform. Breadth was defined as the fraction of unique TCRs that were SARS-CoV-2-associated, and depth was defined as the fraction of total T cells that were SARS-CoV-2-associated. Using the MIRA data, every spike-specific TCR was mapped to the spike region that the TCR reacted to and assigned to either a CD4 or a CD8 class. Log10-transformed breadth and depth values were compared by one-way ANOVA with Sidak's multiple comparisons tests. TCRdb took over this immuneACCESS table, retaining in-frame rearrangements with V and J assigned. Such tables are incomplete; in checked studies, under half of the missing clones stem from an unresolved V gene, and the remainder is unexplained. D and trimming were read from the DNA, whereas the V and J calls and clone size are those reported in that table. The sample contains roughly 120,000 clones, 70% to 90% of them found a single time. The top ten clones comprise 15% of the sample.

This sample was included in a study of T cell responses to AZD1222 COVID-19 vaccine (dated by TCRdb to the early 2020s). Context from the whole study: TCR sequencing was performed for about 250 trial participants, of whom some 200 were given two doses of AZD1222 and some 26 were given two doses of MenACWY control vaccine. Enrollment into the trials was organized by age into subgroups of 18-55, 56-69 and 70-plus years, and those subgroups contained roughly 150, 30 and 60 TCR-sequenced participants, respectively. Points the paper makes about the study in general: The 56-69-year group was small, and its depth increase did not reach significance, likely because of low power. The whole spike protein was spanned by vaccine-associated CD4 TCRs, and dominant responses were seen in regions 160-218 and 743-854. Because no day 14 peak-response samples were available, repertoires were characterized only after the peak T cell response. A significant rise in spike-specific TCR breadth and depth was observed after two AZD1222 doses relative to day 0 and relative to MenACWY recipients. Participants were mostly white British and included more females than males, and it was suggested by the authors that clonal diversity may have been underestimated. Conclusions about previously exposed vaccinees are limited because only 6 or 7 AZD1222 recipients were SARS-CoV-2 seropositive at baseline. Epitopes outside the regions mutated in the B.1.351 and B.1.1.7 variants were reportedly recognized by nearly half of the unique spike-specific TCRs.

Ends trimmed: V by 6 bases, J by 4 bases; bases unmatched to a gene: 1. The CDR3 spans 14 residues, from the cysteine through the phenylalanine. Only the CDR3 portion is preserved as DNA: 42 bases, with reading frame beginning at the first base. CDR1 and CDR2 were assigned from the germline V gene as KGHSH and LQKENI. Specimen: peripheral blood, collected 28 days after the second AZD1222 dose. The receptor's source is an adult who received the AZD1222 COVID-19 vaccine. The V and J genes are TRBV18 and TRBJ2-1; TRBD2 lines up with 12 middle nucleotides. The DNA sequence reads TGTGCCAGCTCCCTAGCGGGAGGGTACAATGAGCAGTTCTTC. Its product reads: CASSLAGGYNEQFF.